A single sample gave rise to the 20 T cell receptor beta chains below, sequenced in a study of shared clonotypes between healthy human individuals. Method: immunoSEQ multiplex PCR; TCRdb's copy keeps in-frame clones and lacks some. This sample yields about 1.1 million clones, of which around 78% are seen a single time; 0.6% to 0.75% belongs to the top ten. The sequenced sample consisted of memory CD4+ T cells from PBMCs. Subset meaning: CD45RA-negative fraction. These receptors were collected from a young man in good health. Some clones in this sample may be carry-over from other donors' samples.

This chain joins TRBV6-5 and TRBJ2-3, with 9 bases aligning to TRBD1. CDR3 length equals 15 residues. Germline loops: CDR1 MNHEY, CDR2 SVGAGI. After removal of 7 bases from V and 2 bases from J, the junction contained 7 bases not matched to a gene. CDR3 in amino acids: CASKLGQGYTDTQYF. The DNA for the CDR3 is TGTGCCAGCAAATTGGGACAGGGTTACACAGATACGCAGTATTTT.

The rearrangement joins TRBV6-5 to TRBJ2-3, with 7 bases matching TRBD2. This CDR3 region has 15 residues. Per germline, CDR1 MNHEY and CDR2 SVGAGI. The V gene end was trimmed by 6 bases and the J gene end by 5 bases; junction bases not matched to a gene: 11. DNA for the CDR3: TGTGCCAGCAGCATCTCCCTAGCGGACGAAGATACGCAGTATTTT. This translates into CASSISLADEDTQYF.

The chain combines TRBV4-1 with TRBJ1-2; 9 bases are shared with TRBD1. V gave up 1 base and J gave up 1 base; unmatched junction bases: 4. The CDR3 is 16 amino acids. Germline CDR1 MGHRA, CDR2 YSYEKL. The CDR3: CASSQAGQGLNYGYTF. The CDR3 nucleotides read TGCGCCAGCAGCCAAGCGGGACAGGGACTTAACTATGGCTACACCTTC.

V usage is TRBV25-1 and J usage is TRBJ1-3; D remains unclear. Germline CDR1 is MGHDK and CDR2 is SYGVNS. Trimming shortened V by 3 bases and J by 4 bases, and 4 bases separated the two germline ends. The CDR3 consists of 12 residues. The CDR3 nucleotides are TGTGCCAGCAGTGACGCCGGAAACACCATATATTTT. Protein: CASSDAGNTIYF.

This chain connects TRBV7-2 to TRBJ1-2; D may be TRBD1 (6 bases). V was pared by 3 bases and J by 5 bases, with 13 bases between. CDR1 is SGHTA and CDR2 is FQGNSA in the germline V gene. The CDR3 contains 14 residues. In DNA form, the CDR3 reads TGTGCCAGCAGCTTTTCACAGGGAGGGTATGGCTACACCTTC. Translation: CASSFSQGGYGYTF. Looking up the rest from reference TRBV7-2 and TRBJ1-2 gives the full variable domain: GAGVSQSPSNKVTEKGKDVELRCDPISGHTALYWYRQSLGQGLEFLIYFQGNSAPDKSGLPSDRFSAERTGGSVSTLTIQRTQQEDSAVYLCASSFSQGGYGYTFGSGTRLTVV.

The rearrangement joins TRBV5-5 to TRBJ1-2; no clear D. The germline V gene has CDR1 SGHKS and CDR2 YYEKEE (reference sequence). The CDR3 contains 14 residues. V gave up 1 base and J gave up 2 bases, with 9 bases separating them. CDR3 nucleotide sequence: TGTGCCAGCAGCTTGTCCTCCGGGAACTATGGCTACACCTTC. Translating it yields CASSLSSGNYGYTF.

The CDR3 coding sequence is TGTGCCAGCAGCTTAGGACCGATAGGCCAAGAGACCCAGTACTTC. It is translated as CASSLGPIGQETQYF. The V and J genes are TRBV7-2 and TRBJ2-5; D uncertain. Germline V gene lookup returns CDR1 SGHTA and CDR2 FQGNSA. The CDR3 covers 15 residues. V lost 1 base and J 1 base, leaving 10 bases between the germline ends.

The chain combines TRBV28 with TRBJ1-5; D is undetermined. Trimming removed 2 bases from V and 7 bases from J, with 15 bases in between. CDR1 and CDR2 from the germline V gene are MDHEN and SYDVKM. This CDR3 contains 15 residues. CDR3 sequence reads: CASSLPTIGEQPQHF. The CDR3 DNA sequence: TGTGCCAGCAGTTTACCAACCATCGGCGAACAGCCCCAGCATTTT. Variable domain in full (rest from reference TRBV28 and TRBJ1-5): DVKVTQSSRYLVKRTGEKVFLECVQDMDHENMFWYRQDPGLGLRLIYFSYDVKMKEKGDIPEGYSVSREKKERFSLILESASTNQTSMYLCASSLPTIGEQPQHFGDGTRLSIL.

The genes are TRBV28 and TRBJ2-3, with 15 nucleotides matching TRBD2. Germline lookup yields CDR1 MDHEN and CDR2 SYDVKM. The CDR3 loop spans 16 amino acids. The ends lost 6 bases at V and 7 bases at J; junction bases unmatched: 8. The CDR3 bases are TGTGCCAGCAGCTCACCCGGGACTAGCGGGAGGAATACGCAGTATTTT. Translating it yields CASSSPGTSGRNTQYF.

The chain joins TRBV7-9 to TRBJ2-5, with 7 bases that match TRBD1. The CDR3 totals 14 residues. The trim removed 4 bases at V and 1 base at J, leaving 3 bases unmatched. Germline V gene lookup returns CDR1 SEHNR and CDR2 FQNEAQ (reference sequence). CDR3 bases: TGTGCCAGCAGCTCCACAGGGGTCCAAGAGACCCAGTACTTC. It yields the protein CASSSTGVQETQYF.

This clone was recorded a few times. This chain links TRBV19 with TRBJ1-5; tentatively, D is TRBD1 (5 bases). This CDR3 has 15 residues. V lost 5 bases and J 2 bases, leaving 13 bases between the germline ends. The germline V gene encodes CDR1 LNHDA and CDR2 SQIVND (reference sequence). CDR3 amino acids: CASSEVGGRNQPQHF. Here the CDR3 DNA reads TGTGCCAGTAGTGAGGTCGGGGGTCGCAATCAGCCCCAGCATTTT. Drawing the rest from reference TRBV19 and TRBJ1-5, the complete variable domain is DGGITQSPKYLFRKEGQNVTLSCEQNLNHDAMYWYRQDPGQGLRLIYYSQIVNDFQKGDIAEGYSVSREKKESFPLTVTSAQKNPTAFYLCASSEVGGRNQPQHFGDGTRLSIL.

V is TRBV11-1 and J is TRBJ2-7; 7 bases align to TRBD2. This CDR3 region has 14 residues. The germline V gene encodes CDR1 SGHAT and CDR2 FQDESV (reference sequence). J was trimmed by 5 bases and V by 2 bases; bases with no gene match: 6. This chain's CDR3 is CASSLTGGEDEQYF. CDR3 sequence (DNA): TGTGCCAGCAGCTTAACGGGAGGAGAGGACGAGCAGTACTTC.

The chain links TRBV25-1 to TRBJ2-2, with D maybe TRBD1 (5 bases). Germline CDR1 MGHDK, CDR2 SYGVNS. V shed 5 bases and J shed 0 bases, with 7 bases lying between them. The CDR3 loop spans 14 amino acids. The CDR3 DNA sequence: TGTGCCAGCAGTCCCAGGGCGAACACCGGGGAGCTGTTTTTT. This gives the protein CASSPRANTGELFF.

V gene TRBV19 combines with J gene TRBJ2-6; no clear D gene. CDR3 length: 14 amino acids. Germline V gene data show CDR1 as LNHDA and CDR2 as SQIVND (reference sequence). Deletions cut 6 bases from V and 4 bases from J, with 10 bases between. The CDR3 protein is CASSPMAGANVLTF. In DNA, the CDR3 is TGTGCCAGTAGCCCCATGGCGGGGGCCAACGTCCTGACTTTC. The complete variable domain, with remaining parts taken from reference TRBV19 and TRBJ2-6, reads DGGITQSPKYLFRKEGQNVTLSCEQNLNHDAMYWYRQDPGQGLRLIYYSQIVNDFQKGDIAEGYSVSREKKESFPLTVTSAQKNPTAFYLCASSPMAGANVLTFGAGSRLTVL.

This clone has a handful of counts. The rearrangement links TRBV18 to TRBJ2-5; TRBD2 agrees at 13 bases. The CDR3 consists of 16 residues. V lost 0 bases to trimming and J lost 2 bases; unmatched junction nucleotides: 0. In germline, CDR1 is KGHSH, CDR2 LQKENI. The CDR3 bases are TGTGCCAGCTCACCACCGGGACTAGCGGGACAAGAGACCCAGTACTTC. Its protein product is CASSPPGLAGQETQYF.

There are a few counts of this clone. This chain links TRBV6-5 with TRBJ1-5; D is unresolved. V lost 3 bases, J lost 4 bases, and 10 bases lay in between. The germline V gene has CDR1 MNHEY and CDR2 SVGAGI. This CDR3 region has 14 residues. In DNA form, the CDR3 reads TGTGCCAGCAGTTATCGGAGGACGAATCAGCCCCAGCATTTT. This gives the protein CASSYRRTNQPQHF.

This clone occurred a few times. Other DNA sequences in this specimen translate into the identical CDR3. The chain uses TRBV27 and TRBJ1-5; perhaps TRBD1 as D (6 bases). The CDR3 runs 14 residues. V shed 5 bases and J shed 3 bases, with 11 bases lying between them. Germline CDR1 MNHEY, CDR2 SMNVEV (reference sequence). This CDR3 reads CASSPRDNNQPQHF. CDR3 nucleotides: TGTGCCAGCAGTCCCAGGGACAACAATCAGCCCCAGCATTTT.

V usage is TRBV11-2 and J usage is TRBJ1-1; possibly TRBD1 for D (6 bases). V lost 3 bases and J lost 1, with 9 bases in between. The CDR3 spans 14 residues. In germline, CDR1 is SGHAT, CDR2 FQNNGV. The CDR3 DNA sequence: TGTGCCAGCAGCTTCAGGGGACGGAACACTGAAGCTTTCTTT. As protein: CASSFRGRNTEAFF.

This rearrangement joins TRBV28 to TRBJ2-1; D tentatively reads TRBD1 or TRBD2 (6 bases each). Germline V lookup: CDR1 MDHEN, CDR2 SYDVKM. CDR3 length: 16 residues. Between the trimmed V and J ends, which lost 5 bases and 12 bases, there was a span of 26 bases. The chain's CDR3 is CASSSGWGRGLRWQFF. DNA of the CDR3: TGTGCCAGCAGTAGCGGTTGGGGCAGGGGACTCAGGTGGCAGTTCTTC.

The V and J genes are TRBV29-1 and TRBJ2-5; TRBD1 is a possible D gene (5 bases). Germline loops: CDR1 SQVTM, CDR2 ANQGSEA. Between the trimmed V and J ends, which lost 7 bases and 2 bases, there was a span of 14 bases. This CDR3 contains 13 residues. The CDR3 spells CSARAFPQETQYF. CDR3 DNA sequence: TGCAGCGCCAGGGCCTTCCCACAAGAGACCCAGTACTTC.